These 23 T cell receptor beta chains share one sample of origin, sequenced in a study of blood T cell repertoires in COVID-19. Generated by immunoSEQ multiplex PCR, the TCRdb table keeps only in-frame clones and is missing some. The table lists approximately 60,000 clones, approximately 78% of them singletons. Source material: peripheral blood. These receptors were taken from an elderly woman with acute or convalescent COVID-19.

This rearrangement joins TRBV28 to TRBJ1-1; D uncertain. Germline assignment: CDR1 MDHEN and CDR2 SYDVKM. The CDR3 consists of 12 residues. Trimming stripped 4 bases from V and 7 bases from J, with 10 bases between. CDR3 region: CASSSGFNEAFF. The CDR3 DNA reads as TGTGCCAGCAGTTCAGGCTTCAATGAAGCTTTCTTT.

The V and J genes are TRBV5-1 and TRBJ2-3; 11 positions match TRBD2. This CDR3 has 16 amino acids. Per the germline V gene, CDR1 is SGHRS and CDR2 is YFSETQ. V trimming: 3 bases; J trimming: 2 bases; junction bases outside the gene matches: 5. The DNA of the CDR3 is TGCGCCAGCAGCTCGGGACTAGCGGCTCCCACAGATACGCAGTATTTT. Translated: CASSSGLAAPTDTQYF.

The chain couples TRBV6-4 to TRBJ2-2; possibly TRBD2 for D (5 bases). The CDR3 extends over 15 amino acids. Germline CDR1 reads MRHNA; CDR2 reads SNTAGT. Trimming removed 7 bases at V and 0 bases at J, with 12 bases between. CDR3 region: CASMSSGTNTGELFF. As DNA, the CDR3 is TGTGCCAGCATGTCGTCCGGGACGAACACCGGGGAGCTGTTTTTT.

Here the CDR3 reads CAWSKLAGVTDTQYF. The CDR3 bases are TGTGCCTGGAGCAAACTAGCGGGAGTGACAGATACGCAGTATTTT. The V gene is TRBV30, the J gene TRBJ2-3, with 11 bases matching TRBD2. This CDR3 is 15 amino acids long. Germline V gives CDR1 GTSNPN, CDR2 SVGIG (reference sequence). Trimming cost V 3 bases and J 3 bases; bases outside gene matches: 5.

This clone was recorded only once. This chain joins TRBV15 and TRBJ1-5, with D maybe TRBD1 (6 bases). Deletions cut 6 bases from V and 6 bases from J, with 18 bases between. Germline CDR1 and CDR2: LNHNV and YYDKDF (reference sequence). This CDR3 has 15 residues. In DNA form, the CDR3 reads TGTGCCACCAGTCCAACTACAGGGAGGGGTCAGCCCCAGCATTTT. It specifies CATSPTTGRGQPQHF.

The chain carries TRBV18 and TRBJ2-7, with D hard to call. Trimming shortened V by 0 bases and J by 7 bases, and 13 bases separated the two germline ends. Germline CDR1 and CDR2: KGHSH and LQKENI. The CDR3 is 14 amino acids. CDR3: CASSPPTESREQYF. CDR3 bases: TGTGCCAGCTCACCACCAACGGAGTCAAGGGAGCAGTACTTC.

This chain links TRBV7-2 with TRBJ1-2, with D perhaps matching TRBD1 (5 bases). The CDR3 is made up of 12 amino acids. V was cut by 5 bases and J by 4 bases, with 8 bases left in between. The germline V gene encodes CDR1 SGHTA and CDR2 FQGNSA. The CDR3 coding sequence is TGTGCCAGCAGCCCCAGGGTCTATGGCTACACCTTC. The encoded protein is CASSPRVYGYTF.

The rearrangement uses TRBV6-1 and TRBJ1-6, with unresolved D. The germline V gene encodes CDR1 MNHNS and CDR2 SASEGT. The V and J ends lost 3 bases and 7 bases respectively, with 19 bases between them. There are 17 residues in the CDR3. The CDR3 DNA is TGTGCCAGCAGTGACAGAGGTCGGGTCTCGGGGAATTCACCCCTCCACTTT. Protein sequence: CASSDRGRVSGNSPLHF.

V gene TRBV2 combines with J gene TRBJ1-5, with a weak D call TRBD1 (5 bases). This CDR3 spans 11 amino acids. Germline CDR1 reads SNHLY; CDR2 reads FYNNEI. V lost 8 bases, J lost 5 bases, and 7 bases lay in between. CDR3 in amino acids: CASGGDQPQHF. The CDR3 region has the DNA TGTGCCAGCGGGGGGGATCAGCCCCAGCATTTT.

The chain recombines TRBV27 with TRBJ1-3, with D unclear. V dropped 3 bases and J dropped 0 bases, with 6 bases sitting between them. The CDR3 runs 14 residues. Germline V gene lookup returns CDR1 MNHEY and CDR2 SMNVEV (reference sequence). This CDR3 is CASSLAPSGNTIYF. CDR3 coding DNA: TGTGCCAGCAGTTTGGCACCCTCTGGAAACACCATATATTTT.

V and J are TRBV2 and TRBJ2-6, with 10 bases aligning to TRBD1. Germline V gives CDR1 SNHLY, CDR2 FYNNEI. This CDR3 contains 16 residues. V gave up 10 bases and J gave up 6 bases; unmatched junction bases: 12. The DNA of the CDR3 is TGTGCCACCATCCGGGACAGGGGTTCAACGGCCAACGTCCTGACTTTC. It yields the protein CATIRDRGSTANVLTF.

The chain uses TRBV29-1 and TRBJ1-1; D gene ambiguous. Germline CDR1 SQVTM, CDR2 ANQGSEA. V was shortened by 1 base and J by 10 bases, with 16 bases between the two germline ends. This CDR3 region has 13 residues. For the CDR3, the DNA is TGCAGCGTTGAAGGGGAGGGCGGTTGGGGAGCTTTCTTT. Translated: CSVEGEGGWGAFF.

The chain joins TRBV6-1 to TRBJ1-2, with D possibly being TRBD1 (5 bases). The CDR3 contains 15 residues. CDR1 MNHNS and CDR2 SASEGT come from the germline V gene. With 3 bases removed from V and 1 base from J, the gap between germline ends came to 12 bases. CDR3 nucleotide sequence: TGTGCCAGCAGTGAGCTATCAGGGTTTAACTATGGCTACACCTTC. Translation: CASSELSGFNYGYTF.

This clone was seen a handful of times. This rearrangement joins TRBV14 to TRBJ1-4, with 8 nucleotides matching TRBD1. The CDR3 sequence is 15 residues long. Losses at the gene ends were 3 bases for V and 4 bases for J; bases not matched to a gene: 4. Germline lookup yields CDR1 SGHDN and CDR2 FVKESK. CDR3 amino acids: CASSHKTGVNEKLFF. In DNA, the CDR3 is TGTGCCAGCAGCCACAAGACAGGGGTTAATGAAAAACTGTTTTTT.

The CDR3 sequence is CAIRLGGLKGYTF. DNA for the CDR3: TGTGCCATCAGGCTGGGGGGGCTTAAAGGCTACACCTTC. The chain combines TRBV10-3 with TRBJ1-2, with D tentatively TRBD1 (6 bases). CDR1 is ENHRY and CDR2 is SYGVKD in the germline V gene. The ends were cut back, 6 bases at V and 8 bases at J, with 16 bases in the middle. The CDR3 covers 13 residues.

This clone was observed a handful of times. This chain uses TRBV29-1 with TRBJ1-1; 8 positions match TRBD1. V was pared by 5 bases and J by 1 base, with 9 bases of the junction left unmatched. The CDR3 extends over 15 amino acids. Germline V CDR1 and CDR2: SQVTM, ANQGSEA. The CDR3 here is CSVNKGTGKNTEAFF. The CDR3, as DNA: TGCAGCGTTAACAAAGGGACAGGAAAGAACACTGAAGCTTTCTTT.

The rearrangement joins TRBV3-1 (or the pseudogene TRBV3-2) to TRBJ1-2; 10 bases fit TRBD1. CDR1 LGHDT and CDR2 YNNKEL come from the germline V gene (reference sequence). The CDR3 is 15 amino acids. With 2 bases clipped from V and 4 bases from J, the junction kept 4 bases outside the gene matches. The CDR3 spells CASSQRGQGPYGYTF. In DNA form, the CDR3 reads TGTGCCAGCAGCCAACGGGGACAGGGGCCCTATGGCTACACCTTC.

The rearrangement uses TRBV7-9 and TRBJ1-4, with TRBD1 as a possible D gene (5 bases). Germline V CDR1 and CDR2: SEHNR, FQNEAQ (reference sequence). The CDR3 loop spans 17 amino acids. The V gene lost 5 bases and the J gene lost 7 bases, with 23 bases spanning the gap. CDR3 amino acids: CASSTINVQEGSEKLFF. CDR3 nucleotide sequence: TGTGCCAGCAGCACAATAAACGTTCAGGAGGGGAGTGAAAAACTGTTTTTT.

This chain uses TRBV5-1 with TRBJ1-1, with no clear D. V gave up 4 bases and J gave up 1 base, with 14 bases separating them. The CDR3 consists of 15 residues. Germline CDR1 and CDR2: SGHRS and YFSETQ. CDR3 loop: CASSPEGLPNTEAFF. Here the CDR3 DNA reads TGCGCCAGCAGCCCGGAAGGACTCCCGAACACTGAAGCTTTCTTT.

The chain is built from TRBV6-5 and TRBJ2-7, with TRBD2 matching over 7 bases. J was trimmed by 0 bases and V by 2 bases; bases with no gene match: 4. Germline CDR1 is MNHEY and CDR2 is SVGAGI. CDR3 length: 15 amino acids. This CDR3 is CASSYTSAGSYEQYF. In DNA form, the CDR3 reads TGTGCCAGCAGTTACACTAGCGCGGGCTCCTACGAGCAGTACTTC.

The chain carries TRBV5-1 and TRBJ1-1, with 9 bases identical to TRBD1. Germline assignment: CDR1 SGHRS and CDR2 YFSETQ. The CDR3 is 16 residues long. The J segment lost 3 bases and the V segment lost 0 bases, leaving 6 bases of the junction unmatched. For the CDR3, the DNA is TGCGCCAGCAGCTTGGCGGGGACAGGGTTGGACACTGAAGCTTTCTTT. It codes for CASSLAGTGLDTEAFF.

The gene calls are TRBV18 and TRBJ2-1; D possibly corresponds to TRBD2 (5 bases). V dropped 2 bases and J dropped 2 bases, with 10 bases sitting between them. CDR1 is KGHSH and CDR2 is LQKENI in the germline V gene. The CDR3 totals 15 residues. Here the CDR3 reads CASSPSGLTYNEQFF. CDR3 DNA: TGTGCCAGCTCACCAAGCGGCCTAACCTACAATGAGCAGTTCTTC.

This chain connects TRBV12-3 or TRBV12-4 to TRBJ1-1; no clear D gene. The CDR3 runs 11 residues. Trimming cost V 8 bases and J 2 bases, with 6 bases left between them. CDR3 nucleotide sequence: TGTGCCAGCGTCGTAAACACTGAAGCTTTCTTT. It yields the protein CASVVNTEAFF.